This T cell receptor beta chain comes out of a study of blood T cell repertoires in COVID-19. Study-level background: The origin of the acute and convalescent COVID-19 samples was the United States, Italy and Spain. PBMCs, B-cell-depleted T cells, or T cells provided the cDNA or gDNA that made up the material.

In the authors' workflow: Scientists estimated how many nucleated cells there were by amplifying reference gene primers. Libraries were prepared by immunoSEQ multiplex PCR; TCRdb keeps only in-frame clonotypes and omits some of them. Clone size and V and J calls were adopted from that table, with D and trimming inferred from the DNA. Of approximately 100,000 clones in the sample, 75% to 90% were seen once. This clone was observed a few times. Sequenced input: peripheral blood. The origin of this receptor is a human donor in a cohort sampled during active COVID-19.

The CDR3 spells CASSTGDSNQPQHF. CDR3 sequence (DNA): TGCGCCAGCAGCACAGGGGATAGCAATCAGCCCCAGCATTTT. The chain employs TRBV5-1 and TRBJ1-5; 7 positions match TRBD1. CDR1 is SGHRS, CDR2 YFSETQ, per germline. V was pared by 4 bases and J by 0 bases, with 1 base of the junction left unmatched. This CDR3 spans 14 amino acids.